Shown below are 26 T cell receptor beta chains from a single sample sequenced in a study of shared clonotypes between healthy human individuals (TCRdb year 2020). Receptor libraries were prepared by the immunoSEQ multiplex PCR assay. TCRdb took over this immuneACCESS table, retaining in-frame rearrangements with V and J assigned. Such tables are incomplete; in checked studies, under half of the missing clones stem from an unresolved V gene, and the remainder is unexplained. For this sample the table gives 2 million to 3 million clones, of which around nine tenths were detected only once. In total, the top ten clones hold over 0.12% of the sample. Sequencing was carried out using naive CD4+ T cells sorted from blood. The sample's cell subset or site label, in plain terms: CD45RA+ positively selected. Every receptor here comes from a man between 18 and 29 years old in good health.

V usage is TRBV6-5 and J usage is TRBJ1-6; D is unclear. The CDR3 contains 12 residues. V shed 5 bases and J shed 6 bases, with 5 bases lying between them. Germline CDR1 MNHEY, CDR2 SVGAGI. The CDR3 sequence: CASSLLNSPLHF. For the CDR3, the DNA is TGTGCCAGCAGTCTTCTTAATTCACCCCTCCACTTT.

This sequence joins TRBV14 and TRBJ1-1; D remains unclear. This CDR3 has 14 amino acids. Trimming took off 0 bases at V and 5 bases at J, with 10 bases between the two ends. Per the germline V gene, CDR1 is SGHDN and CDR2 is FVKESK. This CDR3 reads CASSQDLRGTEAFF. The CDR3 DNA follows: TGTGCCAGCAGCCAAGATCTACGAGGGACTGAAGCTTTCTTT. The whole variable domain, remainder taken from reference TRBV14 and TRBJ1-1, is EAGVTQFPSHSVIEKGQTVTLRCDPISGHDNLYWYRRVMGKEIKFLLHFVKESKQDESGMPNNRFLAERTGGTYSTLKVQPAELEDSGVYFCASSQDLRGTEAFFGQGTRLTVV.

The chain uses TRBV28 and TRBJ2-7; perhaps TRBD1 as D (5 bases). Germline values: CDR1 MDHEN, CDR2 SYDVKM. This CDR3 is built from 15 residues. V lost 5 bases and J 2 bases, leaving 16 bases between the germline ends. In nucleotides, the CDR3 is TGTGCCAGCAGTCCCCCTCCTCAGGGTCCCTACGAGCAGTACTTC. Translation gives CASSPPPQGPYEQYF.

J is TRBJ2-1 and V is TRBV7-3; TRBD1 is a possible D gene (7 bases). CDR3 length equals 14 residues. CDR1 and CDR2 (germline): SGHTA, FQGTGA. Trimming took off 1 base at V and 7 bases at J, with 11 bases between the two ends. The CDR3 DNA sequence: TGTGCCAGCAGCTTAAAGGCAGGGGGGAATGAGCAGTTCTTC. It encodes CASSLKAGGNEQFF.

V usage is TRBV14 and J usage is TRBJ2-3, with D perhaps TRBD2 (5 bases). The V end lost 1 base, the J end lost 0 bases, and 5 bases lay between the germline ends. Germline CDR1 and CDR2: SGHDN and FVKESK. This CDR3 spans 14 amino acids. CDR3 residues: CASSQGRSTDTQYF. The CDR3 nucleotides are TGTGCCAGCAGCCAAGGGAGGAGCACAGATACGCAGTATTTT.

A note on this clone: Given the absence of the conserved phenylalanine or tryptophan at the CDR3 end, a read error is likely. No DNA is shown, since the ends of the CDR3 on it are uncertain; the CDR3 is the one TCRdb lists. CDR3 sequence reads: CASSKEDPRE. The rearrangement uses TRBV21-1 and TRBJ1-1; the D call TRBD1 from the table was never checked on the DNA. TRBV21-1 is recorded as a pseudogene. The CDR3 totals 10 residues, both ends included.

The rearrangement joins TRBV15 to TRBJ2-7; 7 bases are shared with TRBD1. Germline CDR1 and CDR2: LNHNV and YYDKDF (reference sequence). This CDR3 spans 15 amino acids. V lost 4 bases to trimming and J lost 2 bases; unmatched junction nucleotides: 8. The CDR3 loop is CATSTRDRFPYEQYF. The CDR3 DNA reads TGTGCCACCAGCACCCGGGACAGATTCCCCTACGAGCAGTACTTC.

V and J are TRBV4-3 and TRBJ1-4, with 7 bases identical to TRBD1. V lost 4 bases and J lost 4; bases outside the gene matches: 12. CDR3 length: 17 amino acids. The germline V gene has CDR1 LGHNA and CDR2 YSLEER. CDR3 DNA sequence: TGCGCCAGCAGCCCGGAATCCGCGGGACAGCTTAATGAAAAACTGTTTTTT. As protein: CASSPESAGQLNEKLFF.

The genes are TRBV2 and TRBJ1-2; TRBD1 agrees at 7 bases. V was pared by 8 bases and J by 8 bases, with 14 bases of the junction left unmatched. The CDR3 consists of 14 residues. Germline V lookup: CDR1 SNHLY, CDR2 FYNNEI. This chain's CDR3 is CASGEIRGGTGYTF. The DNA for the CDR3 is TGTGCCAGCGGAGAAATCCGAGGGGGCACCGGCTACACCTTC.

This clone was detected once. The V gene is TRBV6-5, the J gene TRBJ1-5; TRBD1 matches 8 bases. The CDR3 loop spans 15 amino acids. Trimming at V came to 6 bases and at J to 4 bases, leaving 8 bases not matched to a gene. The germline CDR1 and CDR2 sequences are MNHEY and SVGAGI. Here the CDR3 reads CASRGAGGTNQPQHF. Here the CDR3 DNA reads TGTGCCAGCAGGGGCGCAGGGGGCACTAATCAGCCCCAGCATTTT.

For this clone: Within the sample, other DNA sequences also encode this same CDR3. The rearrangement uses TRBV30 and TRBJ1-2, with TRBD1 as a possible D gene (6 bases). Per the germline V gene, CDR1 is GTSNPN and CDR2 is SVGIG (reference sequence). Deletions cut 2 bases from V and 1 base from J, with 8 bases between. This CDR3 spans 13 amino acids. The CDR3 region has the DNA TGTGCCTGGAGTCCACAGGGTAACTATGGCTACACCTTC. Translated, it gives CAWSPQGNYGYTF.

This clone was seen more than once but under ten times. The chain combines TRBV30 with TRBJ1-1, with TRBD1 matching over 10 bases. The CDR3 runs 13 residues. Per the germline V gene, CDR1 is GTSNPN and CDR2 is SVGIG (reference sequence). V lost 5 bases, J lost 1 base, and 1 base stayed unmatched. Here the CDR3 DNA reads TGTGCCTGGGGGGACAGGGGGAACACTGAAGCTTTCTTT. Translated, it gives CAWGDRGNTEAFF.

The chain has TRBV2 and TRBJ1-5; D is perhaps TRBD1 (6 bases). CDR1 SNHLY and CDR2 FYNNEI come from the germline V gene. With 0 bases removed from V and 6 bases from J, the gap between germline ends came to 12 bases. The CDR3 consists of 15 residues. The CDR3 is CASSEALRQAQPQHF. The CDR3 region has the DNA TGTGCCAGCAGTGAAGCGCTTCGACAGGCTCAGCCCCAGCATTTT.

This chain links TRBV15 with TRBJ2-1; 7 nucleotides agree with TRBD1. The germline gives CDR1 LNHNV, CDR2 YYDKDF (reference sequence). The CDR3 is 14 residues long. V was clipped by 0 bases and J by 10 bases; unmatched bases: 6. The chain's CDR3 is CATSRDRQGGEQFF. The CDR3 DNA sequence: TGTGCCACCAGCAGAGATCGACAGGGCGGCGAGCAGTTCTTC.

The V and J genes are TRBV7-2 and TRBJ2-2; no definite D call. CDR3 size: 16 residues. The germline V gene has CDR1 SGHTA and CDR2 FQGNSA. The V and J ends lost 5 bases and 4 bases respectively, with 17 bases between them. Here the CDR3 reads CASSTTSNLGTGELFF. The CDR3 nucleotides read TGTGCCAGCAGCACTACGAGCAATCTGGGCACCGGGGAGCTGTTTTTT. Combining the CDR3 with reference TRBV7-2 and TRBJ2-2 gives the whole variable domain GAGVSQSPSNKVTEKGKDVELRCDPISGHTALYWYRQSLGQGLEFLIYFQGNSAPDKSGLPSDRFSAERTGGSVSTLTIQRTQQEDSAVYLCASSTTSNLGTGELFFGEGSRLTVL.

CDR3 in amino acids: CASSYLGASNQPQHF. The CDR3 nucleotides read TGTGCCAGCAGTTACTTAGGGGCTAGCAATCAGCCCCAGCATTTT. The chain employs TRBV6-6 and TRBJ1-5, with a possible D match to TRBD1 (5 bases). Trimming shortened V by 1 base and J by 0 bases, and 7 bases separated the two germline ends. CDR1 MNHNY and CDR2 SVGAGI come from the germline V gene (reference sequence). The length of the CDR3 is 15 residues.

This chain links TRBV6-5 with TRBJ1-5; D ambiguous. The CDR3 sequence is 13 residues long. Germline V gene data show CDR1 as MNHEY and CDR2 as SVGAGI. The V end was cut by 0 bases, the J end by 5 bases, with 5 bases between. CDR3 in amino acids: CASSYSLHQPQHF. CDR3 in DNA: TGTGCCAGCAGTTACTCGCTGCATCAGCCCCAGCATTTT.

The chain uses TRBV6-1 and TRBJ2-5, with D possibly being TRBD2 (6 bases). CDR3 length: 14 residues. Per germline, CDR1 MNHNS and CDR2 SASEGT. V was cut by 5 bases and J by 1 base, with 11 bases left in between. The CDR3 DNA reads TGTGCCAGCAGTTCGGGGGTCCCCCAAGAGACCCAGTACTTC. This sequence encodes CASSSGVPQETQYF.

The chain recombines TRBV7-2 with TRBJ1-4, with TRBD1 as a possible D gene (6 bases). CDR3 size: 15 residues. Trimming pared 5 bases from V and 3 bases from J, leaving 13 bases between. Germline-derived CDR1 and CDR2 are SGHTA and FQGNSA. This chain's CDR3 is CASSLVAGANEKLFF. The CDR3 coding sequence is TGTGCCAGCAGCCTTGTGGCAGGGGCTAATGAAAAACTGTTTTTT.

This clone has more than one count but fewer than ten. The genes are TRBV5-6 and TRBJ2-7; D is tentatively TRBD1 or TRBD2 (5 bases each). V lost 2 bases and J lost 7, with 13 bases in between. CDR3 length equals 13 residues. CDR1 is SGHDT, CDR2 YYEEEE, per germline. CDR3 bases: TGTGCCAGCAGCTTATCGGGGCCGGGGGAGCAGTACTTC. Translation gives CASSLSGPGEQYF. The full variable domain, completed using reference TRBV5-6 and TRBJ2-7, is DAGVTQSPTHLIKTRGQQVTLRCSPKSGHDTVSWYQQALGQGPQFIFQYYEEEERQRGNFPDRFSGHQFPNYSSELNVNALLLGDSALYLCASSLSGPGEQYFGPGTRLTVT.

The chain carries TRBV18 and TRBJ2-1; 12 bases line up with TRBD2. Germline V CDR1 and CDR2: KGHSH, LQKENI. V shed 4 bases, J shed 5 bases, and the junction held 3 bases outside the gene matches. The CDR3 spans 15 residues. CDR3 protein: CASSQGLAGNNEQFF. CDR3 coding DNA: TGTGCCAGCTCACAAGGACTAGCGGGGAACAATGAGCAGTTCTTC.

This chain uses TRBV2 with TRBJ1-1, with D perhaps TRBD1 (6 bases). CDR1 and CDR2 from the germline V gene are SNHLY and FYNNEI. The V end lost 8 bases, the J end lost 6 bases, and 16 bases lay between the germline ends. The CDR3 is made up of 13 amino acids. The CDR3 DNA reads TGTGCCAGCGGCAGTGAATACAGGGCTGAAGCTTTCTTT. Residues: CASGSEYRAEAFF.

Notes on this clone: The same CDR3 is also encoded by other DNA sequences in this sample. The genes are TRBV18 and TRBJ2-5; a weak D match, TRBD2 (6 bases). Trimming shortened V by 3 bases and J by 2 bases, and 7 bases separated the two germline ends. The CDR3 extends over 13 amino acids. Germline-derived CDR1 and CDR2 are KGHSH and LQKENI. The CDR3 region has the DNA TGTGCCAGCTCACCCGGACTACAAGAGACCCAGTACTTC. It encodes CASSPGLQETQYF.

The rearrangement joins TRBV6-5 to TRBJ1-4; 8 nucleotides line up with TRBD1. V shed 2 bases and J 7 bases; nucleotides not matched to a gene: 9. CDR1 and CDR2 from the germline V gene are MNHEY and SVGAGI. The CDR3 length is 16 residues. The DNA of the CDR3 is TGTGCCAGCAGTTACACTCGCAGGGGGCACGGTGAAAAACTGTTTTTT. Its translation: CASSYTRRGHGEKLFF.

CDR3 coding DNA: TGCGCCAGCAGCCCTAGTATAACGACTAGCGGGGGCCCAGATACGCAGTATTTT. Translating it yields CASSPSITTSGGPDTQYF. The chain has TRBV5-1 and TRBJ2-3; 12 bases align to TRBD2. The CDR3 length is 18 residues. The V segment lost 4 bases and the J segment 4 bases; nucleotides outside the gene matches: 13. Looked up from germline, CDR1 is SGHRS and CDR2 is YFSETQ.

The CDR3: CASTPGDRSSYEQYF. Here the CDR3 DNA reads TGCGCCAGCACTCCGGGAGACAGATCCTCCTACGAGCAGTACTTC. The chain is built from TRBV5-1 and TRBJ2-7; D perhaps matches TRBD2 (6 bases). Germline V gene data show CDR1 as SGHRS and CDR2 as YFSETQ. The CDR3 has 15 residues. V was cut by 6 bases and J by 0 bases, with 16 bases left in between. Supplemented by reference TRBV5-1 and TRBJ2-7, the full variable domain reads KAGVTQTPRYLIKTRGQQVTLSCSPISGHRSVSWYQQTPGQGLQFLFEYFSETQRNKGNFPGRFSGRQFSNSRSEMNVSTLELGDSALYLCASTPGDRSSYEQYFGPGTRLTVT.